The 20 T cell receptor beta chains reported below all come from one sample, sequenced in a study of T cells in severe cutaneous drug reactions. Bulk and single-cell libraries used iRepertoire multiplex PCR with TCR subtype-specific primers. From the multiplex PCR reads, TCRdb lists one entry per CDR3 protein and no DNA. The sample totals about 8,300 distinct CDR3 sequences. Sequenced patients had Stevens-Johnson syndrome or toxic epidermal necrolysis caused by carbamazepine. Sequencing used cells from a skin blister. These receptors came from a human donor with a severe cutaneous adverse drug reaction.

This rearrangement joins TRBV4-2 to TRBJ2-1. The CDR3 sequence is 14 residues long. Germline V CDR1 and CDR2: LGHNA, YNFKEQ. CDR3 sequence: CASSPPMVWNEQFF.

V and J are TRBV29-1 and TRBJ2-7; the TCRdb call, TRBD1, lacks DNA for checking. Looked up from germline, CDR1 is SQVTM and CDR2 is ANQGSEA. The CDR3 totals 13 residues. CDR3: CSVVRTGTYEQYF.

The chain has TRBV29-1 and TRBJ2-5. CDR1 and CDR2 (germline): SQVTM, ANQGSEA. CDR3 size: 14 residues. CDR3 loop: CSVEDHQAWETQYF.

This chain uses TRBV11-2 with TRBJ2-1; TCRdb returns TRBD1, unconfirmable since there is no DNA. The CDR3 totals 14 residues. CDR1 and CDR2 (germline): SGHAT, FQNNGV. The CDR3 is CASSRDHSYNEQFF.

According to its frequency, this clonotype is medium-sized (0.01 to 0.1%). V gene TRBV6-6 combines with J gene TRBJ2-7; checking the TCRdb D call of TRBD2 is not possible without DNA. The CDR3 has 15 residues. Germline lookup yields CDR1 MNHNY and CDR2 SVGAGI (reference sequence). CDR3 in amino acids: CASIGIREVSYEQYF.

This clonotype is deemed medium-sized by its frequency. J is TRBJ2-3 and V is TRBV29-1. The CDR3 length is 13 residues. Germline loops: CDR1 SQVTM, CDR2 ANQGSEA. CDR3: CSAKDSYTDTQYF.

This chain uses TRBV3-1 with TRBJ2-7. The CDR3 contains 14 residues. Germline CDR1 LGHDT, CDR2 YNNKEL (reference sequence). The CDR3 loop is CASSQADSSYEQYF.

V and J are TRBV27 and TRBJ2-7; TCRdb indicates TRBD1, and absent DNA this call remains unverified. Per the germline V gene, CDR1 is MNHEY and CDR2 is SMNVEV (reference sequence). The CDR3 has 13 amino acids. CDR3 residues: CASSPGGAYEQYF.

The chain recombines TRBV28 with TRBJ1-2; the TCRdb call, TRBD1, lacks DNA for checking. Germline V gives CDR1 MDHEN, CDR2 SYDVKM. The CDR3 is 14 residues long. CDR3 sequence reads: CASNLVRTGDIYTF.

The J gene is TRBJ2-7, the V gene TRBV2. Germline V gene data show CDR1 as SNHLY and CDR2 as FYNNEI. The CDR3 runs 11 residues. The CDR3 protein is CASSEVYEQYF.

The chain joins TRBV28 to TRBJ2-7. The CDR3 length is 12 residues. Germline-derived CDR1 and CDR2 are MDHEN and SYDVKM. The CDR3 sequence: CASSFNSYEQYF. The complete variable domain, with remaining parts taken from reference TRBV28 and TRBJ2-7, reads DVKVTQSSRYLVKRTGEKVFLECVQDMDHENMFWYRQDPGLGLRLIYFSYDVKMKEKGDIPEGYSVSREKKERFSLILESASTNQTSMYLCASSFNSYEQYFGPGTRLTVT.

The CDR3 sequence: CASSQGLAGDNTGELFF. The chain recombines TRBV4-3 with TRBJ2-2; the D gene TCRdb calls, TRBD2, cannot be checked with no DNA. CDR1 is LGHNA, CDR2 YSLEER, per germline. The CDR3 runs to 17 residues.

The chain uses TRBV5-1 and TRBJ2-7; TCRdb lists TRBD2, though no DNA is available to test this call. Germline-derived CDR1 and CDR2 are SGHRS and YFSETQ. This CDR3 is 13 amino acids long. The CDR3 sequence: CASRLAGLYEQYF.

CDR3 sequence reads: CASSLTTSADTDTQYF. The rearrangement joins TRBV7-2 to TRBJ2-3. This CDR3 comprises 16 residues. Germline loops: CDR1 SGHTA, CDR2 FQGNSA.

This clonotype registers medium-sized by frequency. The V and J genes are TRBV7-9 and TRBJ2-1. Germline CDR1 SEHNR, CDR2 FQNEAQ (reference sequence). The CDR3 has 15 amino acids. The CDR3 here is CASSISGSTYNEQFF.

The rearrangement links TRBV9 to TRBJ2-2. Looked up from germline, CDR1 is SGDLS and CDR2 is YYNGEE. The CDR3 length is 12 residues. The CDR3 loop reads CASSVEGGELFF.

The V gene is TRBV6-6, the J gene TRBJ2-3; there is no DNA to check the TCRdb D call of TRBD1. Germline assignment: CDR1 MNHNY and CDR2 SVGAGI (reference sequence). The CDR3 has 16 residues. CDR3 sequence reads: CASSYRPGVGTDTQYF.

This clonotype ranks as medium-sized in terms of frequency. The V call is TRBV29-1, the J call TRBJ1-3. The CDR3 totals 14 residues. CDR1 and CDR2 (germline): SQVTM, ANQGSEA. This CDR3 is CSVVPYLAENTIYF. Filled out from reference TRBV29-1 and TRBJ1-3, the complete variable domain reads SAVISQKPSRDICQRGTSLTIQCQVDSQVTMMFWYRQQPGQSLTLIATANQGSEATYESGFVIDKFPISRPNLTFSTLTVSNMSPEDSSIYLCSVVPYLAENTIYFGEGSWLTVV.

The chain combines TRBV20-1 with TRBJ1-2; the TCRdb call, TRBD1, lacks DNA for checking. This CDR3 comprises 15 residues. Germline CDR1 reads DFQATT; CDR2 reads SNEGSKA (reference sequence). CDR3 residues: CSARDRGGANYGYTF.

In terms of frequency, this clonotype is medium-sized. The CDR3 spells CASSEPGDGNTIYF. The chain is built from TRBV2 and TRBJ1-3; TCRdb names TRBD1, which stays unverified in the absence of DNA. The CDR3 spans 14 residues. Germline V gene lookup returns CDR1 SNHLY and CDR2 FYNNEI.